The rows below give T cell receptor beta chains drawn from one sample of a study of blood T cell repertoires in COVID-19. The assay was immunoSEQ multiplex PCR, and TCRdb's table has in-frame clones only and misses some. The data show a few hundred thousand clones, roughly nine tenths seen once. Source material: PBMCs or T cells enriched from blood (not recorded which). The receptors stem from a woman in her fifties or sixties who had recovered from COVID-19. Each CDR3 is given with its conserved first and last residue.

j_gene: TRBJ2-3; v_gene: TRBV6-1; CDR3aa: CASSVSLGQSTTDTQYF
j_gene: TRBJ2-2; v_gene: TRBV19; CDR3aa: CASHSLGGRETGELFF
j_gene: TRBJ1-1; v_gene: TRBV6-2/TRBV6-3; CDR3aa: CASSYGRKTEAFF
j_gene: TRBJ1-2; v_gene: TRBV27; CDR3aa: CASSLSRDRVDPYGYTF
j_gene: TRBJ2-5; v_gene: TRBV6-1; CDR3aa: CASSELAGGQETQYF
j_gene: TRBJ2-1; v_gene: TRBV15; CDR3aa: CATSRSPSGAYNEQFF
j_gene: TRBJ1-1; v_gene: TRBV12-5; CDR3aa: CASGRSTLNTEAFF
j_gene: TRBJ1-1; v_gene: TRBV12-5; CDR3aa: CASGSRGGAYEAFF
j_gene: TRBJ2-3; v_gene: TRBV5-1; CDR3aa: CASSSITSTSTDTQYF
j_gene: TRBJ2-1; v_gene: TRBV28; CDR3aa: CASSPATVYVNEQFF
j_gene: TRBJ2-5; v_gene: TRBV25-1; CDR3aa: CASSESSAQETQYF
j_gene: TRBJ2-3; v_gene: TRBV5-1; CDR3aa: CASSLTRWEDTQYF
j_gene: TRBJ1-4; v_gene: TRBV6-1; CDR3aa: CASSEGKGAEKLFF
j_gene: TRBJ1-1; v_gene: TRBV25-1; CDR3aa: CASRGTGVLFTEAFF
j_gene: TRBJ1-4; v_gene: TRBV4-1; CDR3aa: CASSQPGQGGEKLFF
j_gene: TRBJ2-3; v_gene: TRBV3-1/TRBV3-2; CDR3aa: CASSLGLVSDTQYF
j_gene: TRBJ2-3; v_gene: TRBV24-1; CDR3aa: CATSEVGRGPDTQYF
j_gene: TRBJ1-2; v_gene: TRBV5-1; CDR3aa: CASSLGPYGYTF
j_gene: TRBJ1-5; v_gene: TRBV2; CDR3aa: CASSEQGTSQPQHF
j_gene: TRBJ2-1; v_gene: TRBV6-5; CDR3aa: CASIIGSGVRNEQFF
j_gene: TRBJ1-3; v_gene: TRBV4-1; CDR3aa: CASSFDRFSGNTIYF
j_gene: TRBJ1-3; v_gene: TRBV5-4; CDR3aa: CASSVTGGNTIYF
j_gene: TRBJ2-1; v_gene: TRBV28; CDR3aa: CASTWDRDNEQFF
j_gene: TRBJ2-2; v_gene: TRBV12-5; CDR3aa: CASATGIGGELFF
j_gene: TRBJ1-1; v_gene: TRBV6-1; CDR3aa: CASGGGSTEAFF
j_gene: TRBJ1-2; v_gene: TRBV7-2; CDR3aa: CASSFTGTGDGGYTF
j_gene: TRBJ1-5; v_gene: TRBV2; CDR3aa: CASSEGQGYQPQHF
j_gene: TRBJ2-5; v_gene: TRBV10-1; CDR3aa: CASSETGTGVETQYF
j_gene: TRBJ2-1; v_gene: TRBV4-1; CDR3aa: CASSQEGQGMDEQFF
j_gene: TRBJ2-6; v_gene: TRBV5-1; CDR3aa: CASSSARDRGSGANVLTF
j_gene: TRBJ2-3; v_gene: TRBV5-8; CDR3aa: CASPGTTPKEYF